A selection of T cell receptor beta chains follows, all from one sample in a study of blood T cell repertoires in COVID-19. TCRdb's copy holds only in-frame clones and misses some; the assay was immunoSEQ multiplex PCR. The repertoire holds about 270,000 clones, about 85% seen once, with around 4.1% in the top ten. The specimen sequenced was peripheral blood. These receptors originate from a woman aged 45-65 years with active or convalescent COVID-19. Each CDR3 is given with its conserved first and last residue. Fields, in order: V gene, J gene, clone size, D gene, CDR3 length, CDR3 DNA, CDR3 protein. A D gene is named only where the DNA matches it firmly. The listing skips clone size in some rows; elsewhere it reads once, few, many or a size class.

v_call: TRBV29-1; j_call: TRBJ1-2; clone_size: NA; d_call: NA; cdr3_length: 12; cdr3_nt: TGCAGCGTTGAAACAGGACGTGATGGCTACACCTTC; cdr3_aa: CSVETGRDGYTF
v_call: TRBV5-1; j_call: TRBJ2-1; clone_size: NA; d_call: TRBD1; cdr3_length: 15; cdr3_nt: TGCGCCAGCAGCCGCACCGGGACAGGGTACAATGAGCAGTTCTTC; cdr3_aa: CASSRTGTGYNEQFF
v_call: TRBV5-4; j_call: TRBJ2-5; clone_size: NA; d_call: TRBD1; cdr3_length: 13; cdr3_nt: TGTGCCAGCAGCCAGGGGGATTGGGGGACCCAGTACTTC; cdr3_aa: CASSQGDWGTQYF
v_call: TRBV5-6; j_call: TRBJ2-5; clone_size: NA; d_call: TRBD2; cdr3_length: 19; cdr3_nt: TGTGCCAGCAGCTCCCCAAAACCCGGGACTAGCGGCTTCCAAGAGACCCAGTACTTC; cdr3_aa: CASSSPKPGTSGFQETQYF
v_call: TRBV10-3; j_call: TRBJ2-1; clone_size: NA; d_call: TRBD1; cdr3_length: 14; cdr3_nt: TGTGCCATTGGAACTCACACAGGGGCGGATGAGCAGTTCTTC; cdr3_aa: CAIGTHTGADEQFF
v_call: TRBV28; j_call: TRBJ1-1; clone_size: NA; d_call: NA; cdr3_length: 13; cdr3_nt: TGTGCCAGCAGTTTTGAGTTTGCCCCCCGGGGTTTCTTT; cdr3_aa: CASSFEFAPRGFF
v_call: TRBV5-1; j_call: TRBJ2-1; clone_size: NA; d_call: TRBD2; cdr3_length: 17; cdr3_nt: TGCGCCAGCAGCCCGACCTCTAGCGGGGACTTCCACAATGAGCAGTTCTTC; cdr3_aa: CASSPTSSGDFHNEQFF
v_call: TRBV18; j_call: TRBJ1-4; clone_size: once; d_call: NA; cdr3_length: 13; cdr3_nt: TGTGCCAGCTCACGGGAGGTGAATGAAAAACTGTTTTTT; cdr3_aa: CASSREVNEKLFF
v_call: TRBV29-1; j_call: TRBJ2-1; clone_size: NA; d_call: NA; cdr3_length: 16; cdr3_nt: TGCAGCGTTGATGATTGGCCCCGGAGCTCCTACAATGAGCAGTTCTTC; cdr3_aa: CSVDDWPRSSYNEQFF
v_call: TRBV19; j_call: TRBJ1-5; clone_size: many; d_call: TRBD1; cdr3_length: 15; cdr3_nt: TGTGCCAGCGAAACGGGACAGGGTGAGGCTCAGCCCCAGCATTTT; cdr3_aa: CASETGQGEAQPQHF
v_call: TRBV5-6; j_call: TRBJ2-7; clone_size: NA; d_call: TRBD2; cdr3_length: 15; cdr3_nt: TGTGCCAGCAGCCTCCTAGCGGGAGGCCCCTACGAGCAGTACTTC; cdr3_aa: CASSLLAGGPYEQYF
v_call: TRBV24-1; j_call: TRBJ2-2; clone_size: NA; d_call: NA; cdr3_length: 15; cdr3_nt: TGTGCCACCAGTCGAGGACAAGGGGCCACCGGGGAGCTGTTTTTT; cdr3_aa: CATSRGQGATGELFF
v_call: TRBV2; j_call: TRBJ2-7; clone_size: NA; d_call: NA; cdr3_length: 15; cdr3_nt: TGTGCCAGCAGTGAAGGGGGGCGAGGGTCCTACGAGCAGTACTTC; cdr3_aa: CASSEGGRGSYEQYF
v_call: TRBV5-4; j_call: TRBJ1-1; clone_size: NA; d_call: NA; cdr3_length: 13; cdr3_nt: TGTGCCAGCAGCTTGACCAGGGTCACTGAAGCTTTCTTT; cdr3_aa: CASSLTRVTEAFF
v_call: TRBV6-5; j_call: TRBJ2-7; clone_size: NA; d_call: NA; cdr3_length: 15; cdr3_nt: TGTGCCAGCAGGTCGGGGGACAGAGTTTTGGACGAGCAGTACTTC; cdr3_aa: CASRSGDRVLDEQYF
v_call: TRBV5-4; j_call: TRBJ2-5; clone_size: once; d_call: TRBD1; cdr3_length: 14; cdr3_nt: TGTGCCAGCAGCTTCCCGGACAGGGCTGAGACCCAGTACTTC; cdr3_aa: CASSFPDRAETQYF
v_call: TRBV3-1/TRBV3-2; j_call: TRBJ2-1; clone_size: NA; d_call: NA; cdr3_length: 18; cdr3_nt: TGTGCCAGCAGCCCCGGACGGGCCTCGCCGCGGGTGTGGAATGAGCAGTTCTTC; cdr3_aa: CASSPGRASPRVWNEQFF
v_call: TRBV13; j_call: TRBJ1-2; clone_size: NA; d_call: NA; cdr3_length: 15; cdr3_nt: TGTGCCAGCAGCTTCAGGGCCGTCTCTAACTATGGCTACACCTTC; cdr3_aa: CASSFRAVSNYGYTF
v_call: TRBV7-2; j_call: TRBJ1-1; clone_size: NA; d_call: NA; cdr3_length: 13; cdr3_nt: TGTGCCAGCAGCTTAGGCAGAAACACTGAAGCTTTCTTT; cdr3_aa: CASSLGRNTEAFF
v_call: TRBV28; j_call: TRBJ1-5; clone_size: NA; d_call: NA; cdr3_length: 14; cdr3_nt: TGTGCCAGCAGTTCTTCCGACGGGAATCAGCCCCAGCATTTT; cdr3_aa: CASSSSDGNQPQHF
v_call: TRBV5-1; j_call: TRBJ2-1; clone_size: NA; d_call: TRBD1; cdr3_length: 14; cdr3_nt: TGCGCCAGCAGCCGTGGGGGGACAGGGGTTGAGCAGTTCTTC; cdr3_aa: CASSRGGTGVEQFF
v_call: TRBV4-2; j_call: TRBJ2-5; clone_size: once; d_call: NA; cdr3_length: 14; cdr3_nt: TGTGCCAGCAGCCAAGATCAGCGGGCAGAGACCCAGTACTTC; cdr3_aa: CASSQDQRAETQYF
v_call: TRBV23-1; j_call: TRBJ1-2; clone_size: NA; d_call: TRBD1; cdr3_length: 11; cdr3_nt: TGCGCCAGCGGAGGGGGCGATGGCTACACCTTC; cdr3_aa: CASGGGDGYTF
v_call: TRBV12-5; j_call: TRBJ2-1; clone_size: few; d_call: TRBD2; cdr3_length: 14; cdr3_nt: TGTGCTAGTGGTTTGGTACGGGGGGGGCAGAAGCAGTTCTTC; cdr3_aa: CASGLVRGGQKQFF
v_call: TRBV15; j_call: TRBJ2-1; clone_size: NA; d_call: TRBD2; cdr3_length: 13; cdr3_nt: TGTGCCACCAGCAGAGATCTGGCTAGCGGACAGTTCTTC; cdr3_aa: CATSRDLASGQFF
v_call: TRBV4-2; j_call: TRBJ1-5; clone_size: NA; d_call: NA; cdr3_length: 16; cdr3_nt: TGTGCCAGCAGCCAAGGAGGCACGGGGAGCAATCAGCCCCAGCATTTT; cdr3_aa: CASSQGGTGSNQPQHF
v_call: TRBV3-1/TRBV3-2; j_call: TRBJ2-7; clone_size: once; d_call: NA; cdr3_length: 12; cdr3_nt: TGTGCCAGCAGCCAAGGGGGGCACGAGCAGTACTTC; cdr3_aa: CASSQGGHEQYF
v_call: TRBV5-1; j_call: TRBJ1-2; clone_size: NA; d_call: TRBD1; cdr3_length: 14; cdr3_nt: TGCGCCAGCAGCTTGTCAGGGGGAAGTCATGGCTACACCTTC; cdr3_aa: CASSLSGGSHGYTF
v_call: TRBV5-1; j_call: TRBJ2-3; clone_size: NA; d_call: TRBD2; cdr3_length: 16; cdr3_nt: TGCGCCAGCAGCTCACTGACTAGCGGGAGGGCAAATACGCAGTATTTT; cdr3_aa: CASSSLTSGRANTQYF
v_call: TRBV7-9; j_call: TRBJ1-1; clone_size: NA; d_call: NA; cdr3_length: 13; cdr3_nt: TGTGCCAGCAGCTTCCATCTAGACACTGAAGCTTTCTTT; cdr3_aa: CASSFHLDTEAFF
v_call: TRBV30; j_call: TRBJ2-3; clone_size: NA; d_call: NA; cdr3_length: 16; cdr3_nt: TGTGCCTGGAGTGTAGCCGGGGGTATGGTCACAGATACGCAGTATTTT; cdr3_aa: CAWSVAGGMVTDTQYF
v_call: TRBV27; j_call: TRBJ2-1; clone_size: few; d_call: NA; cdr3_length: 12; cdr3_nt: TGTGCCAGCAGTTTAAATCGGAATGAGCAGTTCTTC; cdr3_aa: CASSLNRNEQFF
v_call: TRBV28; j_call: TRBJ2-1; clone_size: NA; d_call: TRBD2; cdr3_length: 16; cdr3_nt: TGTGCCAGCACTTTAGCGGGAGGTTCAAAAAACAATGAGCAGTTCTTC; cdr3_aa: CASTLAGGSKNNEQFF
v_call: TRBV6-4; j_call: TRBJ1-5; clone_size: NA; d_call: NA; cdr3_length: 15; cdr3_nt: TGTGCCAGCAGTGAAACGGCAGGGGGCAATCAGCCCCAGCATTTT; cdr3_aa: CASSETAGGNQPQHF
v_call: TRBV2; j_call: TRBJ1-1; clone_size: NA; d_call: TRBD1; cdr3_length: 13; cdr3_nt: TGTGCCAGCAACGGACAGGGGAGCACTGAAGCTTTCTTT; cdr3_aa: CASNGQGSTEAFF
v_call: TRBV7-9; j_call: TRBJ1-2; clone_size: few; d_call: NA; cdr3_length: 18; cdr3_nt: TGTGCCAGCAGCTTAGCCCCGGGGGGTGATTCCTCTAACTATGGCTACACCTTC; cdr3_aa: CASSLAPGGDSSNYGYTF
v_call: TRBV27; j_call: TRBJ1-1; clone_size: NA; d_call: NA; cdr3_length: 15; cdr3_nt: TGTGCCAGCAGTTTTCGCCGCGGAGTGAACACTGAAGCTTTCTTT; cdr3_aa: CASSFRRGVNTEAFF
v_call: TRBV4-2; j_call: TRBJ1-1; clone_size: NA; d_call: NA; cdr3_length: 17; cdr3_nt: TGTGCCAGCAGCCAAGGGGGTGTGGGGGCCGCGAACACTGAAGCTTTCTTT; cdr3_aa: CASSQGGVGAANTEAFF
v_call: TRBV7-6; j_call: TRBJ2-1; clone_size: NA; d_call: TRBD2; cdr3_length: 14; cdr3_nt: TGTGCCAGCGGCCTAGCGGGAGCGGGTTATGAGCAGTTCTTC; cdr3_aa: CASGLAGAGYEQFF
v_call: TRBV2; j_call: TRBJ2-7; clone_size: NA; d_call: NA; cdr3_length: 14; cdr3_nt: TGTGCCAGCAGTGGGGAGCGGGTCGCCTACGAGCAGTACTTC; cdr3_aa: CASSGERVAYEQYF
v_call: TRBV7-9; j_call: TRBJ1-1; clone_size: NA; d_call: NA; cdr3_length: 15; cdr3_nt: TGTGCCAGCAGCCCTATCCCCCGGGGAAGACCTGAAGCTTTCTTT; cdr3_aa: CASSPIPRGRPEAFF
v_call: TRBV27; j_call: TRBJ2-7; clone_size: NA; d_call: TRBD2; cdr3_length: 16; cdr3_nt: TGTGCCAGCAGTTTGGGGACTAGCGGAGTATCCTACGAGCAGTACTTC; cdr3_aa: CASSLGTSGVSYEQYF
v_call: TRBV6-5; j_call: TRBJ1-6; clone_size: NA; d_call: NA; cdr3_length: 15; cdr3_nt: TGTGCCAGCAGTTACTCAACCGGACTTAATTCACCCCTCCACTTT; cdr3_aa: CASSYSTGLNSPLHF
v_call: TRBV5-1; j_call: TRBJ2-4; clone_size: NA; d_call: NA; cdr3_length: 14; cdr3_nt: TGCGCCAGCAGCTTGGTTGGGGAGGCGGACATTCAGTACTTC; cdr3_aa: CASSLVGEADIQYF
v_call: TRBV28; j_call: TRBJ2-2; clone_size: NA; d_call: TRBD2; cdr3_length: 15; cdr3_nt: TGTGCCAGCAGTTCATTAGCGGGAGGGGCCGGGGAGCTGTTTTTT; cdr3_aa: CASSSLAGGAGELFF